This T cell receptor beta chain emerged from a study of identical twins. Study results and limitations: Possibly, invariant MAIT and iNKT cells partly confounded zero-insertion analyses.

Each cDNA held unique molecular identifiers, and template switching gave it a universal primer site. Via MiXCR, TCRdb re-called the 5' RACE reads, giving one row per CDR3 protein. Among 1.5 million to 2 million distinct CDR3 sequences listed, about 30% were seen once. The CDR3 is made up of 14 amino acids. The ends were cut back, 3 bases at V and 4 bases at J, with 11 bases in the middle. With respect to this clonotype: Its antigen is as yet unknown.

The material sequenced was cord blood. The rearrangement uses TRBV12-3 or TRBV12-4 and TRBJ2-3; D is undetermined. The sequence was collected from a newborn girl in good health. The CDR3 region has the DNA TGTGCCAGCAGTTTTCCCCTGCCCCCAGATACGCAGTATTTT. Translating it yields CASSFPLPPDTQYF.